These 13 T cell receptor beta chains came from one sample sequenced in a study of cytomegalovirus exposure and HLA in healthy donors. PCR was performed using 60 Vbeta and 13 Jbeta primers. Libraries were prepared by immunoSEQ multiplex PCR; TCRdb keeps only in-frame clonotypes and omits some of them. The sample contains some 120,000 clones, roughly 73% of which appear only once. The sequencing input was PBMCs. The receptors shown here come from a woman aged 30 to 39 in good health and CMV-seronegative.

This clone was recorded only once. The chain joins TRBV19 to TRBJ1-1; no reliable D call. CDR1 and CDR2 (germline): LNHDA, SQIVND (reference sequence). Between the trimmed V and J ends, which lost 7 bases and 3 bases, there was a span of 24 bases. The CDR3 consists of 17 residues. The CDR3 DNA follows: TGTGCCAGTATGGTGGACCCGTTTGGGCGAGGGCACACTGAAGCTTTCTTT. Encoded protein: CASMVDPFGRGHTEAFF.

This chain links TRBV30 with TRBJ1-5, with D maybe TRBD1 (5 bases). The V gene lost 0 bases and the J gene lost 2 bases, with 11 bases spanning the gap. Germline V gene data show CDR1 as GTSNPN and CDR2 as SVGIG (reference sequence). The CDR3 extends over 15 amino acids. CDR3 DNA: TGTGCCTGGAGTGTACGGGGGTTGGGCAATCAGCCCCAGCATTTT. This sequence encodes CAWSVRGLGNQPQHF.

V is TRBV19 and J is TRBJ1-2; possibly TRBD1 for D (6 bases). The CDR3 consists of 13 residues. Trimming pared 10 bases from V and 2 bases from J, leaving 14 bases between. Germline lookup yields CDR1 LNHDA and CDR2 SQIVND (reference sequence). In nucleotides, the CDR3 is TGTGCCACCCCCGACAGGACCAACTATGGCTACACCTTC. Translated, it gives CATPDRTNYGYTF.

The J gene is TRBJ2-7, the V gene TRBV5-1; possible D gene TRBD1, 5 bases. The CDR3 is made up of 12 amino acids. Germline lookup yields CDR1 SGHRS and CDR2 YFSETQ. Trimming removed 3 bases from V and 3 bases from J, with 7 bases in between. The CDR3 sequence: CASSSGLYEQYF. CDR3 in DNA: TGCGCCAGCAGCTCAGGGCTCTACGAGCAGTACTTC.

V usage is TRBV4-2 and J usage is TRBJ2-3; TRBD2 matches at 7 bases. The V and J ends lost 1 base and 1 base, in that order; junction bases with no gene match: 5. The germline gives CDR1 LGHNA, CDR2 YNFKEQ. The CDR3 spans 16 residues. The CDR3 nucleotides read TGTGCCAGCAGCCAAGCGCGGAGCGGGGGCACAGATACGCAGTATTTT. Encoded protein: CASSQARSGGTDTQYF.

The V call is TRBV4-2, the J call TRBJ2-7; D perhaps matches TRBD2 (5 bases). The CDR3 runs to 16 residues. Trimming pared 0 bases from V and 7 bases from J, leaving 19 bases between. Germline lookup yields CDR1 LGHNA and CDR2 YNFKEQ. CDR3 sequence: CASSQDSRPPSGEQYF. The CDR3 bases are TGTGCCAGCAGCCAAGATTCGCGTCCACCCTCGGGGGAGCAGTACTTC.

The chain links TRBV30 to TRBJ2-6; TRBD1 might be the D (9 bases). Germline V gives CDR1 GTSNPN, CDR2 SVGIG (reference sequence). V lost 8 bases and J 0 bases, leaving 20 bases between the germline ends. CDR3 length: 17 amino acids. Written as DNA, the CDR3 is TGTGCCCGGGGGGGGGACAGGGTAAGCTCTGGGGCCAACGTCCTGACTTTC. Protein product: CARGGDRVSSGANVLTF.

This clone was detected only a few times. The rearrangement links TRBV5-1 to TRBJ1-1, with 8 bases lining up with TRBD1. CDR3 length: 15 residues. The germline V gene has CDR1 SGHRS and CDR2 YFSETQ. V dropped 7 bases and J dropped 1; count of bases not matched to a gene: 9. The CDR3 DNA follows: TGCGCCAGCCGAGTTGGACAGGGAAAGAACACTGAAGCTTTCTTT. Protein product: CASRVGQGKNTEAFF.

This chain connects TRBV6-1 to TRBJ2-3; 11 positions match TRBD1. The CDR3 is 15 residues long. The V and J ends lost 4 bases and 3 bases, in that order; junction bases with no gene match: 3. Germline V gene lookup returns CDR1 MNHNS and CDR2 SASEGT. CDR3 region: CASSAGTGGTDTQYF. Here the CDR3 DNA reads TGTGCCAGCAGTGCAGGGACAGGGGGAACAGATACGCAGTATTTT.

This chain joins TRBV12-5 and TRBJ2-7, with 7 bases matching TRBD2. V lost 6 bases to trimming and J lost 2 bases; unmatched junction nucleotides: 10. CDR1 and CDR2 (germline): LGHNT, FRNRAP. The CDR3 covers 15 residues. Here the CDR3 reads CASGSGGSLTYEQYF. CDR3 DNA: TGTGCTAGTGGATCAGGCGGGAGCCTGACCTACGAGCAGTACTTC.

This chain joins TRBV29-1 and TRBJ1-1; D is undetermined. The V end was cut by 2 bases, the J end by 1 base, with 8 bases between. The CDR3 loop spans 13 amino acids. The V gene's germline CDR1 is SQVTM and CDR2 ANQGSEA. Written as DNA, the CDR3 is TGCAGCGTTGAACTGGGAGGGAACACTGAAGCTTTCTTT. This codes for CSVELGGNTEAFF.

This chain links TRBV5-1 with TRBJ2-7, with a weak D call TRBD1 (6 bases). CDR3 length: 15 amino acids. CDR1 and CDR2 from the germline V gene are SGHRS and YFSETQ. The V end lost 4 bases, the J end lost 2 bases, and 16 bases lay between the germline ends. The CDR3 DNA sequence: TGCGCCAGCAGCCCGTACCGGGACACTACCTACGAGCAGTACTTC. It codes for CASSPYRDTTYEQYF.

With respect to this clone: One end of the junction fails to match germline, which may point to a read error. The chain combines TRBV2 with TRBJ1-1; tentatively, D is TRBD1 (6 bases). This CDR3 has 14 amino acids. CDR1 SNHLY and CDR2 FYNNEI come from the germline V gene. The CDR3 loop is CASSEWDTNTEAFF. CDR3 nucleotide sequence: TGTGCCAGCAGTGAATGGGACACTAACACCGAAGCTTTCTTT.